These 30 T cell receptor beta chains originate from one sample sequenced in a study of blood T cell repertoires in COVID-19. Sequencing used immunoSEQ multiplex PCR; TCRdb keeps in-frame clones, though not all of them. The data contain about 66,000 clones, 89% of them singletons. Sequencing was performed on peripheral blood. These receptors were taken from a man aged 55 to 70 with acute or convalescent COVID-19.

This chain uses TRBV13 with TRBJ1-2; 8 nucleotides line up with TRBD1. Unmatched junction bases numbered 1, after V lost 4 bases and J lost 3 bases. Germline V gene sequence: CDR1 PRHDT, CDR2 FYEKMQ (reference sequence). CDR3 size: 13 residues. The CDR3 loop reads CASSSDRDYGYTF. Written as DNA, the CDR3 is TGTGCCAGCAGCTCGGACAGGGACTATGGCTACACCTTC.

The V gene is TRBV2, the J gene TRBJ1-5, with 7 bases identical to TRBD1. CDR3 length equals 15 residues. CDR1 and CDR2 (germline): SNHLY, FYNNEI. J was trimmed by 6 bases and V by 5 bases; bases with no gene match: 10. The CDR3 reads CASSTSIDRAQPQHF. The CDR3 DNA reads TGTGCCAGCAGTACTTCAATCGACAGGGCTCAGCCCCAGCATTTT.

This clone was recorded only once. This chain links TRBV7-2 with TRBJ2-7; a weak D match, TRBD2 (5 bases). CDR1 and CDR2 from the germline V gene are SGHTA and FQGNSA. V lost 2 bases to trimming and J lost 3 bases, with 8 bases between them. This CDR3 comprises 13 residues. CDR3 in amino acids: CASSLMAGYEQYF. The CDR3 nucleotides are TGTGCCAGCAGCTTAATGGCGGGCTACGAGCAGTACTTC.

CDR3 residues: CASRSVTARNTEAFF. The CDR3 nucleotides are TGTGCCAGCAGATCCGTCACAGCCCGAAACACTGAAGCTTTCTTT. The rearrangement joins TRBV4-2 to TRBJ1-1; the D is unclear. CDR3 length: 15 amino acids. Trimming stripped 6 bases from V and 2 bases from J, with 16 bases between. The V gene's germline CDR1 is LGHNA and CDR2 YNFKEQ.

V is TRBV9 and J is TRBJ2-3; TRBD1 might be the D (5 bases). V lost 3 bases and J 6 bases, leaving 8 bases between the germline ends. CDR1 and CDR2 from the germline V gene are SGDLS and YYNGEE. This CDR3 is 12 amino acids long. The CDR3 protein is CASSATGDTQYF. Here the CDR3 DNA reads TGTGCCAGCAGCGCAACAGGCGATACGCAGTATTTT.

The V and J genes are TRBV11-3 and TRBJ2-3; maybe TRBD2 (5 bases). The CDR3 totals 16 residues. V was trimmed by 2 bases and J by 7 bases, leaving 19 bases between them. CDR1 is SGHNT, CDR2 YENEEA, per germline. The CDR3 region has the DNA TGTGCCAGCAGCTTAAGGTTGACTACCCCCGCGAATACGCAGTATTTT. Protein sequence: CASSLRLTTPANTQYF.

The rearrangement links TRBV29-1 to TRBJ1-1, with TRBD1 matching 8 bases. J lost 0 bases, V lost 6 bases, and 6 bases had no gene match. In germline, CDR1 is SQVTM, CDR2 ANQGSEA. CDR3 length equals 14 residues. CDR3 bases: TGCAGCGTCGTCGGACAGGGATTGAACACTGAAGCTTTCTTT. It is translated as CSVVGQGLNTEAFF.

V gene TRBV7-9 combines with J gene TRBJ2-2; 11 bases fit TRBD2. Germline CDR1 is SEHNR and CDR2 is FQNEAQ (reference sequence). J was trimmed by 6 bases and V by 5 bases; bases with no gene match: 5. CDR3 length: 15 residues. The CDR3 bases are TGTGCCAGCAGCCTTAGCGGGGGGGCCGCCGGGGAGCTGTTTTTT. Protein: CASSLSGGAAGELFF.

The CDR3 DNA reads TGCGCCAGCCACACAGGGCCAAGCACCGGGGAGCTGTTTTTT. It encodes CASHTGPSTGELFF. The chain joins TRBV5-1 to TRBJ2-2; tentatively, D is TRBD1 (6 bases). The V end lost 7 bases, the J end lost 4 bases, and 14 bases lay between the germline ends. Germline assignment: CDR1 SGHRS and CDR2 YFSETQ. The length of the CDR3 is 14 residues. The full variable domain, its missing parts supplied by reference TRBV5-1 and TRBJ2-2, is KAGVTQTPRYLIKTRGQQVTLSCSPISGHRSVSWYQQTPGQGLQFLFEYFSETQRNKGNFPGRFSGRQFSNSRSEMNVSTLELGDSALYLCASHTGPSTGELFFGEGSRLTVL.

The chain combines TRBV5-1 with TRBJ2-7, with D possibly TRBD1 on 5 matching bases. The CDR3 is made up of 14 amino acids. Trimming pared 4 bases from V and 6 bases from J, leaving 17 bases between. CDR1 is SGHRS, CDR2 YFSETQ, per germline. The CDR3 region is CASSLQTSGIEQYF. CDR3 in DNA: TGCGCCAGCAGCCTGCAGACGTCAGGGATCGAGCAGTACTTC.

The chain's CDR3 is CASSFEVGTEAFF. The CDR3 DNA sequence: TGTGCCAGCAGTTTCGAGGTAGGAACTGAAGCTTTCTTT. The chain joins TRBV12-3 or TRBV12-4 to TRBJ1-1; D not certain. V lost 3 bases and J 5 bases, leaving 10 bases between the germline ends. This CDR3 comprises 13 residues.

The chain carries TRBV10-1 and TRBJ2-3; maybe TRBD1 (6 bases). Germline CDR1 reads WNHNN; CDR2 reads SYGVQD (reference sequence). The V end lost 8 bases, the J end lost 2 bases, and 17 bases lay between the germline ends. CDR3 length: 15 amino acids. The CDR3, as DNA: TGCGCCAGCTCATACAGGACAGAGAACACAGATACGCAGTATTTT. It codes for CASSYRTENTDTQYF.

This clone is a singleton in its sample. The chain combines TRBV18 with TRBJ1-1, with 7 bases that match TRBD1. CDR1 is KGHSH and CDR2 is LQKENI in the germline V gene. V trimming: 3 bases; J trimming: 1 base; junction bases outside the gene matches: 11. The CDR3 spans 17 residues. Here the CDR3 reads CASSPLPGGRTNTEAFF. The CDR3 DNA follows: TGTGCCAGCTCACCGCTTCCAGGGGGTAGGACGAACACTGAAGCTTTCTTT.

This rearrangement joins TRBV6-5 to TRBJ1-2; D is ambiguous. Germline CDR1 and CDR2: MNHEY and SVGAGI. CDR3 length: 12 amino acids. Trimming removed 8 bases from V and 4 bases from J, with 11 bases in between. The CDR3, as DNA: TGTGCCAGCGGTCGGGGAGGCTATGGCTACACCTTC. It encodes CASGRGGYGYTF.

The chain employs TRBV5-1 and TRBJ2-3; D unclear. The CDR3 sequence is 16 residues long. With 0 bases removed from V and 5 bases from J, the gap between germline ends came to 16 bases. CDR1 SGHRS and CDR2 YFSETQ come from the germline V gene. DNA for the CDR3: TGCGCCAGCAGCTTGGCCGTTAGCCCTGCACAAGATACGCAGTATTTT. Its translation: CASSLAVSPAQDTQYF.

The genes are TRBV3-1 (or the pseudogene TRBV3-2) and TRBJ1-2; D possibly corresponds to TRBD1 (6 bases). The V and J ends lost 4 bases and 2 bases respectively, with 14 bases between them. In germline, CDR1 is LGHDT, CDR2 YNNKEL (reference sequence). This CDR3 has 15 residues. CDR3 DNA: TGTGCCAGCAGCCTCCTGGCACAGGGCAACTATGGCTACACCTTC. Translation: CASSLLAQGNYGYTF.

This clone came up a few times. The chain joins TRBV4-1 to TRBJ1-2; D perhaps matches TRBD1 (6 bases). Looked up from germline, CDR1 is MGHRA and CDR2 is YSYEKL. The V end was cut by 5 bases, the J end by 7 bases, with 20 bases between. This CDR3 contains 15 residues. The chain's CDR3 is CASSTLSTGPSGYTF. The CDR3 nucleotides are TGCGCCAGCAGCACCCTTTCCACAGGGCCGAGTGGCTACACCTTC.

The chain recombines TRBV24-1 with TRBJ2-7; TRBD1 is a possible D gene (5 bases). Deletions cut 2 bases from V and 6 bases from J, with 16 bases between. The CDR3 is 15 amino acids. Germline CDR1 is KGHDR and CDR2 is SFDVKD. The CDR3 sequence is CATSDSGNISPEQYF. CDR3 coding DNA: TGTGCCACCAGTGATTCAGGGAATATATCACCCGAGCAGTACTTC.

In nucleotides, the CDR3 is TGTGCCAGCAGTCCCACGGGGCAGCCCCAGCATTTT. It translates to CASSPTGQPQHF. The gene calls are TRBV27 and TRBJ1-5, with D unresolved. With 5 bases removed from V and 7 bases from J, the gap between germline ends came to 9 bases. The CDR3 has 12 residues. Germline-derived CDR1 and CDR2 are MNHEY and SMNVEV (reference sequence).

V usage is TRBV29-1 and J usage is TRBJ1-2, with 12 nucleotides matching TRBD1. Germline trimming cut 4 bases from V and 7 bases from J; bases unmatched to any gene: 4. The V gene's germline CDR1 is SQVTM and CDR2 ANQGSEA. The CDR3 is made up of 13 amino acids. CDR3 in DNA: TGCAGCGTTGCTGGGGACAGGGGGCTTGGCTACACCTTC. As protein: CSVAGDRGLGYTF.

The CDR3 reads CASSPGQRGSSYNEQFF. The CDR3 DNA follows: TGTGCCAGCTCACCGGGCCAGCGGGGGAGCTCCTACAATGAGCAGTTCTTC. The rearrangement uses TRBV18 and TRBJ2-1, with 8 bases aligning to TRBD2. The germline CDR1 and CDR2 sequences are KGHSH and LQKENI. The CDR3 has 17 residues. J gave up 0 bases and V 3 bases, and 7 bases lay outside the gene matches.

This chain links TRBV28 with TRBJ1-2; TRBD1 matches at 11 bases. The CDR3 contains 16 residues. CDR1 and CDR2 from the germline V gene are MDHEN and SYDVKM. Trimming removed 2 bases from V and 4 bases from J; junction bases left unmatched: 6. The CDR3 coding sequence is TGTGCCAGCAGTTTAAGGGGGACAGGGGGAGGCTATGGCTACACCTTC. This gives the protein CASSLRGTGGGYGYTF.

The chain joins TRBV29-1 to TRBJ2-6, with D maybe TRBD2 (5 bases). This CDR3 comprises 14 residues. The V end was cut by 5 bases, the J end by 0 bases, with 8 bases between. Germline V gene data show CDR1 as SQVTM and CDR2 as ANQGSEA. Here the CDR3 DNA reads TGCAGCGTTAGCCGGGACTCTGGGGCCAACGTCCTGACTTTC. It is translated as CSVSRDSGANVLTF.

The chain combines TRBV3-1 (or the pseudogene TRBV3-2) with TRBJ1-2, with TRBD1 as a possible D gene (5 bases). The CDR3 has 13 residues. Looked up from germline, CDR1 is LGHDT and CDR2 is YNNKEL (reference sequence). V gave up 0 bases and J gave up 8 bases, with 10 bases separating them. The CDR3 spells CASSQDRRGGYTF. CDR3 DNA sequence: TGTGCCAGCAGCCAAGATCGGAGGGGAGGCTACACCTTC.

This clone appeared a single time. CDR3 DNA sequence: TGTGCCAGCAGTTCCGAGGCTGAGGGCCGTAGCACAGATACGCAGTATTTT. It is translated as CASSSEAEGRSTDTQYF. This sequence joins TRBV27 and TRBJ2-3; D might be TRBD2 (5 bases). This CDR3 contains 17 residues. Trimming pared 4 bases from V and 0 bases from J, leaving 17 bases between. In germline, CDR1 is MNHEY, CDR2 SMNVEV (reference sequence).

V and J are TRBV30 and TRBJ2-6; tentatively, D is TRBD2 (6 bases). V was cut by 2 bases and J by 0 bases, with 8 bases left in between. CDR3 size: 15 residues. In germline, CDR1 is GTSNPN, CDR2 SVGIG (reference sequence). CDR3 bases: TGTGCCTGGAGTCTGGAGGGCTCTGGGGCCAACGTCCTGACTTTC. It is translated as CAWSLEGSGANVLTF.

This chain connects TRBV27 to TRBJ1-4, with no clear D. The V gene lost 8 bases and the J gene lost 3 bases, with 16 bases spanning the gap. The CDR3 has 15 residues. CDR1 MNHEY and CDR2 SMNVEV come from the germline V gene (reference sequence). CDR3 sequence (DNA): TGTGCCAGCCTCCCCGGGAGGAGGGCTAATGAAAAACTGTTTTTT. This encodes CASLPGRRANEKLFF.

This chain links TRBV15 with TRBJ1-2; TRBD1 agrees at 8 bases. J lost 8 bases, V lost 1 base, and 12 bases had no gene match. This CDR3 has 16 residues. The germline gives CDR1 LNHNV, CDR2 YYDKDF (reference sequence). The CDR3 nucleotides read TGTGCCACCAGCAGAGTAGGGACAGGAGGGGTACTAGGCTACACCTTC. The encoded protein is CATSRVGTGGVLGYTF.

The rearrangement uses TRBV7-2 and TRBJ1-1; possibly TRBD1 for D (5 bases). CDR1 SGHTA and CDR2 FQGNSA come from the germline V gene. CDR3 size: 13 residues. Trimming took off 2 bases at V and 5 bases at J, with 9 bases between the two ends. This CDR3 reads CASSLRGGTEAFF. In nucleotides, the CDR3 is TGTGCCAGCAGCTTAAGGGGTGGGACTGAAGCTTTCTTT.

The rearrangement uses TRBV24-1 and TRBJ2-5, with 7 positions matching TRBD1. After removal of 7 bases from V and 5 bases from J, the junction contained 6 bases not matched to a gene. This CDR3 contains 13 residues. CDR1 and CDR2 (germline): KGHDR, SFDVKD. The CDR3 sequence is CATSKGGMETQYF. The CDR3 DNA follows: TGTGCCACCAGCAAAGGGGGCATGGAGACCCAGTACTTC.